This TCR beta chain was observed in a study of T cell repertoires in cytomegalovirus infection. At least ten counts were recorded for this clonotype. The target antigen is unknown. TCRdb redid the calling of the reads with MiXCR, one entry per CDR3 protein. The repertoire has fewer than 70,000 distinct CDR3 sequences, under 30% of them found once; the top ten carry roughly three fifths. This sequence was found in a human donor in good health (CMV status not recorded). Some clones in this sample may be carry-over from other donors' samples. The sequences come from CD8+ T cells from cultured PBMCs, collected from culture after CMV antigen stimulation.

For the CDR3, the DNA is TGTGCCAGCAGCCCTGACGGGACGTTTGCAACTAATGAAAAACTGTTTTTT. Residues: CASSPDGTFATNEKLFF. This rearrangement joins TRBV4-2 to TRBJ1-4, with a tentative D call TRBD1 (5 bases). This CDR3 is 17 amino acids long. CDR1 is LGHNA and CDR2 is YNFKEQ in the germline V gene. Trimming cost V 4 bases and J 0 bases, with 15 bases left between them.